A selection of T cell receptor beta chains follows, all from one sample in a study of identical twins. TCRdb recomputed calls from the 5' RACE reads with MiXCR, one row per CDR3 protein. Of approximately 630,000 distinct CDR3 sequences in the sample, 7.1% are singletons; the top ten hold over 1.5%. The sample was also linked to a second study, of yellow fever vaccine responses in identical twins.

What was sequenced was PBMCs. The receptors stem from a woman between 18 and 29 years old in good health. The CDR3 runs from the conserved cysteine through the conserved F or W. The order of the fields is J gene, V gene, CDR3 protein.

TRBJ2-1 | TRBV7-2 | CASSLSQGPYNEQFF
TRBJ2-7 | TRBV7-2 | CASSQTQVLGIYEQYF
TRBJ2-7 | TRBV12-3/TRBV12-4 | CASSLTSSGAYEQYF
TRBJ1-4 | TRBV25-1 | CASSEPQNPGAGGNEKLFF
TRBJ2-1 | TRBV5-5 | CASSLGQGTCNEQFF
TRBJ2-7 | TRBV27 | CASSSVGAGGGEQYF
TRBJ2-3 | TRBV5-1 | CASSHHGTGTTDTQYF
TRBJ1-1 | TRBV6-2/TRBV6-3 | CASSGNFGTEAFF
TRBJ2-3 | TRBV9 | CASSVSGRAGTDTQYF
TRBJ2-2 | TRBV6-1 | CASRDPGQGFTGELFF
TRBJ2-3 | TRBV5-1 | CASSLFMPSTDTQYF
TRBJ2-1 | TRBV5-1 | CASSPAGGEQFF
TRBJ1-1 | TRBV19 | CASSRTGTANTEAFF
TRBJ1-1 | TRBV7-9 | CASSFNLGRGVDTEAFF
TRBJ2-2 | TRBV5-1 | CASSLGLATNTGELFF
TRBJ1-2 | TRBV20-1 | CSTQETGGYTF
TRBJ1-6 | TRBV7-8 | CASSLGLGPGDSPLHF
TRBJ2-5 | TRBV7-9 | CASSTSLEETQYF
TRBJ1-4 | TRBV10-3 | CAISDPVQGGSEKLFF
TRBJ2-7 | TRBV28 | CASSVQTGEQYF
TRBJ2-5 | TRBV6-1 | CASRDYTGHPQETQYF
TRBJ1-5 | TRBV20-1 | CSATEEGANQPQHF
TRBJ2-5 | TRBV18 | CASSPAGLAGVRETQYF
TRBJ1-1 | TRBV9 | CASSVIGSVNTEAFF
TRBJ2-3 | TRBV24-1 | CATSDPDTTDTQYF
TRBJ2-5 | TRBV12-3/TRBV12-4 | CASSRTRDRDRETQYF
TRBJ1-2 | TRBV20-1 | CSADRANYGYTF
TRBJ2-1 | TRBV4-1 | CASSQVRFAASGSTGQFF
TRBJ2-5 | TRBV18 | CASSPGQGTQETQYF
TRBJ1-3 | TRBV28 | CASSLSWANSGNTIYF
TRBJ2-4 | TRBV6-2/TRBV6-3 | CASSALRDRERENIQYF
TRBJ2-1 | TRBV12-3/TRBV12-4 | CASRPRLSLYNEQFF
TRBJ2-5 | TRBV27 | CASSSRQGRGETQYF
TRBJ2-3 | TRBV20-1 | CSAGVPGGKSTDTQYF
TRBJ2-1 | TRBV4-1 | CASSQPLGSVEQFF
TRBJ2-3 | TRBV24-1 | CATSGSGVRNTQYF
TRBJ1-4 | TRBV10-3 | CAIRQQPNEKLFF
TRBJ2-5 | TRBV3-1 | CASSQPLMRETQYF
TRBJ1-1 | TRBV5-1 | CASSLAAGSTEAFF
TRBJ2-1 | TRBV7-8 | CASSAGVPFNEQFF
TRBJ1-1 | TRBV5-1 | CASSLASDLGHTNTEAFF
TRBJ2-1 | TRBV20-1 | CSAGTSGRAVGEQFF
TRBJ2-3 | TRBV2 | CASSAYGSSTDTQYF
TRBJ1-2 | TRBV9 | CASSVQDNYGYTF
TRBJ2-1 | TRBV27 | CASSSILTGGTYNEQFF
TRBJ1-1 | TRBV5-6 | CASRLTGGEAFF
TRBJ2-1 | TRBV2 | CASKGTGLTGNEQFF
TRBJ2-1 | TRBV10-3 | CATVEGGAMNEQFF
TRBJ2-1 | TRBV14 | CASSHHRGGSYNEQFF
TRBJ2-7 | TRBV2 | CANGAGASYEQYF
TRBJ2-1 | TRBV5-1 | CASSLLAAGSREQFF
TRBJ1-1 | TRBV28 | CASSLGSSRNTEAFF
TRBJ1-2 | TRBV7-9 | CASSYLYLGANYGYTF
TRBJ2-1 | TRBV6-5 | CASSSIGDHRSSYNEQFF
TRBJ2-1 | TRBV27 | CASSLIPVGQGRNEQFF
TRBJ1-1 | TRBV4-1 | CASSQVVGGGAFF
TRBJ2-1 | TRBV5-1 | CASSLDARGLYNEQFF
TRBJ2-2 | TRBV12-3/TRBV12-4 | CATRPGNTGELFF
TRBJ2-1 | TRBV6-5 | CASSYPGGPHSYNEQFF